This entry describes one T cell receptor beta chain. TCRdb passed the RT-PCR reads through MiXCR, listing each CDR3 protein once. The sample includes around 150,000 distinct CDR3 sequences, approximately 40% of them seen just once. The CDR3 loop spans 16 amino acids. V lost 3 bases to trimming and J lost 1 base, with 15 bases between them. The germline V gene has CDR1 SGHRS and CDR2 YFSETQ. This record comes from a study of patients and donors after allogeneic stem cell transplantation. The chain links TRBV5-1 to TRBJ2-3; TRBD2 is a possible D gene (6 bases). Sequencing was done on a sample of blood, either unsorted or a sorted T cell fraction (not recorded which). The clonotype comes from a human donor who was either an allogeneic HSCT recipient or a stem cell or donor lymphocyte infusion donor (not recorded which). It is not recorded whose cells these are; they may come from a transplant donor. The CDR3 DNA reads TGCGCCAGCAGCTCGGGGGTCGGGGAAGGCACAGATACGCAGTATTTT. Translating gives CASSSGVGEGTDTQYF.